This T cell receptor (beta chain) was found in a study of blood T cells in healthy people across ages (dated by TCRdb to between 2014 and 2017). About the study as a whole: In model experiments, template switching captured roughly one uniquely barcoded TCR beta cDNA molecule for every two T cells. Using deep sequencing normalized with unique cDNA molecular identifiers, the study measured how TCR beta repertoire diversity changes with age. The donors were split into four age groups: young (average around 15 years), middle-aged (39), aged (roughly 60) and long-lived (approximately 80). To avoid experimental bias, donors of different ages were randomly spread across the sequencing lanes. Using the same blood draw, the study looked at two additional independent replicas of 1 million unique cDNA reads for two donors, one aged 18 to 29 and the other aged 80 or older.

The library came from 5' RACE. Sequencing used an Illumina HiSeq 2500. The second PCR ran for roughly 7 to 11 cycles and used a J-beta primer mix along with a sample-barcoded 5' primer. Each TCR beta cDNA molecule received a unique molecular identifier from a template-switch 5' adaptor carrying 12 random nucleotides. Each sample yielded at least 2.5 million CDR3-containing paired-end reads. All of the RNA was converted into first-strand cDNA using the Mint cDNA synthesis kit, with a TRBC-specific oligonucleotide serving as the primer. After uracil-DNA glycosylase treatment, a first 18-cycle PCR used universal primers M1SS and BC2_uni_R on all cDNA. The published analysis was carried out like this. Each sample was normalized by randomly selecting 1 million high-quality reads, each carrying a distinct molecular identifier. Instead of being binned into consensus sequences, reads with shared molecular identifiers were discarded. MiTCR, run with a Q25 quality threshold and the strictest error-elimination algorithm, handled CDR3 identification, clonotype clustering and error correction. Lower-bound total TCR beta diversity was estimated with a nonparametric unseen species model using Euler transformation. TCRdb reran the public reads through fastp at Q25 and MiXCR, keeping productive beta chains. Rows are combined by CDR3 protein, so each entry shows the most common genes and DNA. These V and J calls originate from TCRdb's pipeline instead of the authors' own analysis. The sample includes over 1,500,000 distinct CDR3 sequences, with roughly 49% observed a single time. The ten largest account for over 2% of the sample.

On this clonotype itself: The antigen this receptor binds is unknown. It has no much larger one-base neighbor in the sample; base qualities were not kept.

From the cysteine through the phenylalanine, the CDR3 covers 14 amino acids. Only the CDR3 region is kept as DNA, spanning 42 bases read in frame from base 1. Sequences SNHLY (CDR1) and FYNNEI (CDR2) are obtained from the germline V gene. The V end loses 5 bases and the J end loses 2 bases, and a stretch of 10 bases separates them. The donors were 40 or so Caucasian individuals from Russia, aged roughly 6 to 95 years, who were systemically healthy. Approximately 10 milliliters of peripheral blood were collected from each donor into EDTA-treated Vacutainer tubes. Ficoll-Paque density-gradient centrifugation was used to isolate PBMCs, with at least 6.5 million obtained per sample. Trizol reagent was used to extract total RNA from PBMCs, with at least 5.5 micrograms per sample. The percentages of naive CD45RAhigh/CD27high T cells were determined by flow cytometry on a PBMC aliquot from every donor. Summary of the overall study and its limitations: Because the CMV infection status of the donors was unknown, age-related changes in expanded clonotypes may potentially have been confounded. As age increased, observed TCR beta diversity per million T cells dropped in a roughly linear way, and a significant reduction was already evident by age roughly 40. Total diversity estimates from one million sequenced T cells were considered lower bounds and underestimates. Compared with the aged group, the long-lived group had more naive CD4+ T cells, fewer expanded clones and increased TCR diversity, a pattern suggesting age selection. Conclusive comparison of naive and antigen-experienced compartments was prevented by the profiling of bulk unsorted PBMCs. The percentage of naive T cells measured by flow cytometry correlated strongly with observed TCR beta diversity.

Sequencing was performed on blood. The chain was built from TRBV2 and TRBJ2-1; tentative D gene TRBD1, with 6 bases matching. This TCR came from a woman aged 40 to 50 in good health. The nucleotide sequence is given as TGTGCCAGCAGTTACAGGGTAGCCTACAATGAGCAGTTCTTC. This is translated as CASSYRVAYNEQFF. With the portions outside the CDR3 filled from the reference TRBV2 and TRBJ2-1 genes, the complete variable region becomes EPEVTQTPSHQVTQMGQEVILRCVPISNHLYFYWYRQILGQKVEFLVSFYNNEISEKSEIFDDQFSVERPDGSNFTLKIRSTKLEDSAMYFCASSYRVAYNEQFFGPGTRLTVL.